This TCR beta chain was observed in a study of CD8 T cells in Susac syndrome. Study details: About 6 sequenced Susac syndrome patients had clinically active disease, while fewer than 10 were in remission. General study points: The TCR sequencing and HLA analysis in the study involved a relatively small number of individuals, as the study acknowledged.

Random hexamers were used to reverse transcribe an amount of roughly 0.45 to 1 ug RNA. It was immunoSEQ multiplex PCR that amplified TCR beta CDR3 across 54 Vbeta and 13 Jbeta. TCRdb used MiXCR to reprocess the immunoSEQ multiplex PCR reads, holding one entry per CDR3 protein. The table has 150,000 to 200,000 distinct CDR3 sequences, roughly 94% seen once. Of note for this clonotype: Antigen: not known.

The receptor comes from a human donor with Susac syndrome. The sample comprised CD8+ T cells from PBMCs.

The CDR3 loop is CASTRTGSTEAFF. Written as DNA, the CDR3 is TGTGCCAGCACTAGGACAGGTTCCACTGAAGCTTTCTTT. V usage is TRBV25-1 and J usage is TRBJ1-1; 7 bases line up with TRBD1. V was pared by 7 bases and J by 4 bases, with 6 bases of the junction left unmatched. The CDR3 has 13 residues. In germline, CDR1 is MGHDK, CDR2 SYGVNS.